This T cell receptor (beta chain) was found in a study of OX40 agonist ivuxolimab in advanced cancers. Clones were sequenced by immunoSEQ multiplex PCR, and TCRdb holds only the in-frame ones, with some missing. Here the sample spans around 92,000 clones, more than 85% being singletons. Comment on this clone: Its antigen remains unknown.

Germline CDR1 is MDHEN and CDR2 is SYDVKM. CDR3 length: 14 residues. Trimming stripped 5 bases from V and 9 bases from J, with 19 bases between. Study-wide points: Some nonresponders also had low normalized T-cell clonal expansion. Among patients with partial responses at 0.1-3.0 mg/kg, clonal expansion was among the lowest.

The starting material was CD4+ or CD8+ T cells sorted from blood, obtained in a trial of the OX40 agonist ivuxolimab. The chain is built from TRBV28 and TRBJ1-2; weak D call: TRBD1 (5 bases). This sequence was found in an adult with an advanced solid tumor such as melanoma, head and neck, liver or kidney cancer. The CDR3 DNA sequence: TGTGCCAGCAGTGCCCCCTCGCAGGGAGGAAGCTACACCTTC. This codes for CASSAPSQGGSYTF.